This TCR beta chain was profiled in a study of radiation and T cells in renal cell carcinoma. Regarding the study as a whole: No pretreatment tumor biopsies were available for baseline clonotypes.

The CDR3 length is 15 residues. V lost 1 base and J lost 1, with 9 bases in between. The time point denotes: blood 2 weeks post-SBRT. The sample's treatment: 15 Gy SBRT to primary tumor, nephrectomy 4 weeks later. Using immunoSEQ multiplex PCR, the repertoire was profiled, and TCRdb retains in-frame clones only, with some absent. Here the sample spans about 49,000 clones, 75% to 85% being singletons. In the case of this clone: The target antigen is unknown.

The TCR sequence derives from a woman in her 70s with renal cell carcinoma. The sequencing here drew on blood, taken from a patient whose treatment included radiotherapy and nephrectomy. The chain has TRBV5-3 and TRBJ2-4; no definite D call. TRBV5-3 is flagged as an ORF with uncertain function. CDR3 DNA: TGTGCCAGAAGCTTGAGTTCGTGGGCCAAAAACATTCAGTACTTC. It yields the protein CARSLSSWAKNIQYF.